This T cell receptor beta chain stems from a study of monozygotic twins with inflammatory bowel disease (dated by TCRdb to about 2019). For context, the study as a whole: A total of approximately 28 monozygotic twin pairs were included in the full study, comprising nine German pairs (four IBD-concordant, five IBD-discordant) and 19 IBD-discordant Danish pairs. The search for disease-associated traits relied mainly on comparing IBD patients with their genetically identical healthy co-twins within discordant pairs. Each individual had, on average, about 151 000 unique TCRalpha sequences and 181 000 unique TCRbeta sequences available for analysis. Broad study findings and their caveats: The results gave no support for a single strong signal or clonotype linked to IBD. Different T cell subtypes could not be distinguished in the analysis. Fewer clonotypes were shared with other individuals by IBD patients than by healthy twins, most markedly in patients showing signs of disease activity. Differing immunosuppressive treatments among patients may have added background noise and inter-individual variability to the repertoires. IBD patients had lower TCRbeta repertoire diversity, measured by the inverse Simpson index, than their healthy co-twins. Concordant and discordant twins showed no difference in repertoire similarity, possibly because of limited statistical power.

Libraries were made using 5' RACE. The input for every TCR library was roughly 3,300 ng of total RNA. For each sample, cDNA synthesis with SMARTScribe reverse transcriptase was split into eight separate reactions. Unique molecular identifiers containing a 6-nucleotide sample barcode were introduced through template switching during cDNA synthesis. TCRalpha and TCRbeta cDNA was amplified by two nested PCRs of roughly 15 and 9 cycles, with bead purification after each PCR. Before amplification, the cDNA was treated with uracil DNA-glycosylase and purified using the QIAquick PCR purification kit. The second PCR added Illumina TruSeq-compatible adapters along with sample-specific barcodes. TapeStation and Qubit were used to check library quality and concentration, and about 5.2 ng of each library went into the pool. Pooled libraries were sequenced on an Illumina HiSeq2500 single-index Rapid Run with 2 x 100 bp reads and custom sequencing primers. In the paper's pipeline: UMI-based consensus assembly with MiGEC version 1.2.6 was used to correct PCR and sequencing errors. MiXCR version 2.1.1 was used for V(D)J alignment, clonotype assembly and CDR3 extraction. To normalise gene usage, clonotype sharing and MAIT/NKT TCR abundance, the analysis used the top 1000, 10 000 and 20 000 clonotypes per sample. Diversity was computed as the inverse Simpson index with the vegan R package after downsampling to 27 000 UMIs. Statistical testing used paired Mann-Whitney U tests on the discordant twin pairs and applied Benjamini-Hochberg correction for multiple testing. Reads reprocessed by TCRdb are summarized as one entry per CDR3 protein sequence, and DNA is absent. These V and J calls rely on TCRdb rather than the paper's analysis. The table for this sample shows a few hundred thousand distinct CDR3 sequences. The ten biggest clones cover just over 2.5% of the sample.

On this clonotype itself: It lacks a known antigen.

An approximately 2.5 ml peripheral blood sample was drawn into PAXgene tubes per donor and stored at -80°C. Total RNA was isolated from whole blood with the PAXgene blood miRNA kit on an automated QIAcube, without T cell sorting. Peripheral blood from monozygotic twin pairs concordant or discordant for inflammatory bowel disease was subjected to deep TCRalpha and TCRbeta repertoire profiling with unique molecular barcoding. Smoking habits were recorded for all twin pairs, and individuals were classified as current, former or never smokers. Including the terminal cysteine and phenylalanine, the CDR3 comprises 16 residues. DNA was not recorded. As encoded in the germline V gene, CDR1 is KGHSH while CDR2 is LQKENI.

This sequence was found in a human donor with ulcerative colitis or Crohn's disease, or a healthy co-twin of an affected twin (not recorded which). The sequence is built from TRBV18 and TRBJ2-7; TCRdb proposes TRBD1, but this gene call is untestable without DNA. The sequenced sample was blood. CDR3 protein: CASSPVMGQSGVEQYF. The CDR3 plus the reference TRBV18 and TRBJ2-7 genes for the other parts give the full variable domain: NAGVMQNPRHLVRRRGQEARLRCSPMKGHSHVYWYRQLPEEGLKFMVYLQKENIIDESGMPKERFSAEFPKEGPSILRIQQVVRGDSAAYFCASSPVMGQSGVEQYFGPGTRLTVT.